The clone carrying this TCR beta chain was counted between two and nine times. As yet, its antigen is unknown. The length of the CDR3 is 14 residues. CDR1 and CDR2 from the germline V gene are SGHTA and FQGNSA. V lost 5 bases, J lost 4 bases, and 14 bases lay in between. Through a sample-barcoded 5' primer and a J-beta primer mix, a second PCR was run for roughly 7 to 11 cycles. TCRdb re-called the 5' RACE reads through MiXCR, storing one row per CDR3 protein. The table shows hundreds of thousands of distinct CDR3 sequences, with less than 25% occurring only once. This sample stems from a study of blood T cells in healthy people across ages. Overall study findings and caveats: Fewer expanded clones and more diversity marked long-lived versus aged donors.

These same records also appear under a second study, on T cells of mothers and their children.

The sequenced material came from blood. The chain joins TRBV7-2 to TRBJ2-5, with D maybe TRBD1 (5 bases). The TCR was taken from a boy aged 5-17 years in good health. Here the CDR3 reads CASSLLRVSETQYF. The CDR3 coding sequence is TGTGCCAGCAGCCTCCTCAGGGTATCAGAGACCCAGTACTTC. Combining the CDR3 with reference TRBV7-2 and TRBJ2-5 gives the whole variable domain GAGVSQSPSNKVTEKGKDVELRCDPISGHTALYWYRQSLGQGLEFLIYFQGNSAPDKSGLPSDRFSAERTGGSVSTLTIQRTQQEDSAVYLCASSLLRVSETQYFGPGTRLLVL.